The next 9 T cell receptor beta chains were all read from a single sample in a study of Tregs in tolerant kidney transplant recipients. Using immunoSEQ multiplex PCR, the repertoire was profiled, and TCRdb retains in-frame clones only, with some absent. The table lists about 48,000 clones, with about 0.85% in the top ten. The sample consisted of CD4+ T cells from blood, taken before the transplant. The receptors were sampled from a human donor who received a combined kidney and bone marrow transplant.

Regarding this clone: The CDR3 end falls 3 residues outside the read, so it is completed with the germline J gene. The chain is built from TRBV5-1 and TRBJ2-7; no firm D call. Germline-derived CDR1 and CDR2 are SGHRS and YFSETQ. Between the trimmed V and J ends, which lost 1 base and 1 base, there was a span of 12 bases. The CDR3 sequence is 15 residues long. CDR3 DNA (partial): TGCGCCAGCAGCTTGTTCAGCGATGATTCCTACGAG. This translates into CASSLFSDDSYE. The whole CDR3 protein reads CASSLFSDDSYEQYF.

A remark on this clone: Read coverage stops 3 residues before the CDR3 terminus; the germline J gene supplies the remainder. The chain is built from TRBV2 and TRBJ1-5; no firm D call. The CDR3 runs 13 residues. Deletions cut 6 bases from V and 7 bases from J, with 13 bases between. Germline V CDR1 and CDR2: SNHLY, FYNNEI. CDR3 amino acids: CASRWKAGQPQHF. The sequenced part of the CDR3 DNA is TGTGCCAGCAGGTGGAAAGCGGGCCAGCCC.

CDR3 protein: CASSKTDYEQYF. The sequenced part of the CDR3 DNA is TGTGCCAGCTCAAAGACTGACTACGAG. J is TRBJ2-7 and V is TRBV18; no reliable D call. With the read ending 3 residues before the CDR3 end, the germline J gene is used to fill in that end. The CDR3 is 12 residues long. CDR1 and CDR2 (germline): KGHSH, LQKENI. V was clipped by 5 bases and J by 3 bases, with 8 bases between them.

Concerning this clone itself: The sequence runs out 3 residues before the end of the CDR3; the remainder is reconstructed from the germline J gene. The chain couples TRBV20-1 to TRBJ2-1, with 11 bases that match TRBD2. V lost 6 bases, J lost 5 bases, and 6 bases stayed unmatched. This CDR3 region has 14 residues. CDR1 and CDR2 from the germline V gene are DFQATT and SNEGSKA (reference sequence). CDR3 DNA, as far as it was read: TGCAGTGCGCCACCGGGACTAGCGGACAATGAG. Translated, it gives CSAPPGLADNE. The full CDR3 protein is CSAPPGLADNEQFF.

Concerning this clone: The read gets to within 3 residues of the CDR3 end, and the germline J gene fills in the rest. The chain is built from TRBV2 and TRBJ2-7; tentatively, D is TRBD2 (5 bases). The CDR3 is 11 residues long. V was cut by 8 bases and J by 6 bases, with 11 bases left in between. Germline CDR1 reads SNHLY; CDR2 reads FYNNEI. This CDR3 reads CASGQEAEQYF. The DNA read from the CDR3 is TGTGCCAGCGGCCAGGAGGCCGAG.

Worth noting for this clone: The observed sequence ends 3 residues before the CDR3 terminus, with the missing tail filled in from the germline J gene. V is TRBV20-1 and J is TRBJ2-1; 7 bases agree with TRBD1. The V and J ends lost 6 bases and 0 bases, in that order; junction bases with no gene match: 5. Germline V lookup: CDR1 DFQATT, CDR2 SNEGSKA (reference sequence). The CDR3 is 14 amino acids. The CDR3 bases that were read are TGCAGTGCAACAGGGGCTAGCTCCTACAATGAG. The encoded protein is CSATGASSYNE. The whole CDR3 reads CSATGASSYNEQFF.

Of note for this clone: Coverage ceases 3 residues before the CDR3 finishes, and the germline J gene fills in the end. The V and J genes are TRBV7-8 and TRBJ1-5; D may be TRBD1 (6 bases). Trimming took off 7 bases at V and 5 bases at J, with 21 bases between the two ends. Germline CDR1 and CDR2: SGHVS and FQNEAQ. The CDR3 has 16 residues. Partial CDR3 DNA: TGTGCCAGCACTACTTTAGCACAGGGAGGCTATCAGCCC. This codes for CASTTLAQGGYQP. The CDR3, in full, reads CASTTLAQGGYQPQHF.

To note about this clone: The read gets to within 3 residues of the CDR3 end, and the germline J gene fills in the rest. The chain uses TRBV29-1 and TRBJ2-1; 11 bases align to TRBD1. V gave up 5 bases and J gave up 9 bases; unmatched junction bases: 6. Germline CDR1 reads SQVTM; CDR2 reads ANQGSEA. This CDR3 has 13 residues. CDR3 DNA, as far as it was read: TGCAGCGTTCACCACGGGACAGGGGGTGAG. This translates into CSVHHGTGGE. The whole CDR3 sequence reads CSVHHGTGGEQFF.

Of note for this clone: The read finishes 3 residues shy of the CDR3 end, and the germline J gene is used to complete it. The V and J genes are TRBV18 and TRBJ1-5; D is undetermined. The germline V and J ends were trimmed by 1 base and 0 bases, with 4 bases remaining between them. The CDR3 loop spans 14 amino acids. Germline CDR1 is KGHSH and CDR2 is LQKENI. The part of the CDR3 DNA that was read is TGTGCCAGCTCACCACTCGGTAGCAATCAGCCC. This codes for CASSPLGSNQP. The CDR3 as a whole reads CASSPLGSNQPQHF.